A selection of T cell receptor beta chains follows, all from one sample in a study of T cells in Graves' hyperthyroidism and ophthalmopathy. TCRdb processed the multiplex PCR reads anew with MiXCR; each CDR3 protein has one entry. The repertoire includes nearly 600,000 distinct CDR3 sequences, 14% of them detected once, and more than 6% sits in the top ten. Sequencing was performed on blood. The source is a woman between 18 and 29 years old with Graves' ophthalmopathy. CDR3s include the opening cysteine and the closing phenylalanine or tryptophan. The D gene is left open where the match is weak. Not all rows give a size; the values are once, few, many and, for expanded clones, a class.

len,j_gene,v_gene,abundance,d_gene,CDR3nt,CDR3aa
15,TRBJ2-5,TRBV7-2,few,.,TGTGCCAGCAGCTTAGTAGGGGACTCCCAAGAGACCCAGTACTTC,CASSLVGDSQETQYF
17,TRBJ1-6,TRBV7-8,.,.,TGTGCCAGCAGCATAGGAAGGGTTTCCTCCTATAATTCACCCCTCCACTTT,CASSIGRVSSYNSPLHF
17,TRBJ2-2,TRBV10-3,many,TRBD2,TGTGCCATCAGTGACCCGACTAGCGGGAGCGCAACCGGGGAGCTGTTTTTT,CAISDPTSGSATGELFF
17,TRBJ2-3,TRBV7-9,many,TRBD2,TGTGCCAGCAGCTTAGGACTAGCGGGAGGTCTTGGAGATACGCAGTATTTT,CASSLGLAGGLGDTQYF
16,TRBJ2-1,TRBV12-3/TRBV12-4,many,TRBD1,TGTGCCAGCAGTTTAATTTTGGCAGGGGGTGTGAATGAGCAGTTCTTC,CASSLILAGGVNEQFF
14,TRBJ2-5,TRBV20-1,few,.,TGCAGTGCTAGAGATTCTGGACAGCAAGAGACCCAGTACTTC,CSARDSGQQETQYF
17,TRBJ2-5,TRBV6-1,few,.,TGTGCCAGCAGAGATACTTTGAGGGACCTCGCGAGGGAGACCCAGTACTTC,CASRDTLRDLARETQYF
15,TRBJ1-5,TRBV7-8,many,.,TGTGCCAGCAGCTTAGGCAGCCCTCGCAATCAGCCCCAGCATTTT,CASSLGSPRNQPQHF
13,TRBJ2-1,TRBV7-2,many,.,TGTGCCAGCAGCGCAAAGTCCCGGAATGAGCAGTTCTTC,CASSAKSRNEQFF
14,TRBJ1-2,TRBV6-2/TRBV6-3,few,.,TGTGCCAGCAGTTATCACGGACGGTTCTATGGCTACACCTTC,CASSYHGRFYGYTF